This TCR beta chain was found in a study of neoadjuvant anti-PD-1 for oral cavity cancer. Sequencing was performed with immunoSEQ multiplex PCR; in TCRdb, only in-frame clones are kept and a portion is missing. In the table there are around 13,000 clones, approximately 61% of which are singletons. In germline, CDR1 is MDHEN, CDR2 SYDVKM. Trimming at V came to 3 bases and at J to 3 bases, leaving 4 bases not matched to a gene. This CDR3 comprises 15 residues. These newly diagnosed stage II-IVA oral cavity squamous cell carcinoma patients had no prior systemic or radiation treatment. The sample was PBMCs, taken before nivolumab (anti-PD-1) treatment. The J gene is TRBJ1-5, the V gene TRBV28, with TRBD1 matching over 8 bases. The sequence was collected from a person between 35 and 79 years old with oral cavity squamous cell carcinoma. CDR3 nucleotides: TGTGCCAGCAGTTTTTGGGGACAGGTCAATCAGCCCCAGCATTTT. It specifies CASSFWGQVNQPQHF.